The source of this TCR beta chain is a study of T cell changes during pregnancy in multiple sclerosis. The assay was immunoSEQ multiplex PCR, and TCRdb's table has in-frame clones only and misses some. Here the sample spans 50,000 to 75,000 clones, over 90% being singletons. After removal of 3 bases from V and 4 bases from J, the junction contained 8 bases not matched to a gene. This CDR3 comprises 15 residues. Germline CDR1 SGDLS, CDR2 YYNGEE. The sequence was obtained from a female donor with multiple sclerosis, enrolled in a pregnancy study. Here the sequenced sample was CD8+ T cells from peripheral blood mononuclear cells, taken in the third trimester of pregnancy. The chain recombines TRBV9 with TRBJ1-1; 8 nucleotides line up with TRBD1. CDR3 coding DNA: TGTGCCAGCAGCGAAACAGGGGGTCCTTTCACTGAAGCTTTCTTT. It is translated as CASSETGGPFTEAFF.